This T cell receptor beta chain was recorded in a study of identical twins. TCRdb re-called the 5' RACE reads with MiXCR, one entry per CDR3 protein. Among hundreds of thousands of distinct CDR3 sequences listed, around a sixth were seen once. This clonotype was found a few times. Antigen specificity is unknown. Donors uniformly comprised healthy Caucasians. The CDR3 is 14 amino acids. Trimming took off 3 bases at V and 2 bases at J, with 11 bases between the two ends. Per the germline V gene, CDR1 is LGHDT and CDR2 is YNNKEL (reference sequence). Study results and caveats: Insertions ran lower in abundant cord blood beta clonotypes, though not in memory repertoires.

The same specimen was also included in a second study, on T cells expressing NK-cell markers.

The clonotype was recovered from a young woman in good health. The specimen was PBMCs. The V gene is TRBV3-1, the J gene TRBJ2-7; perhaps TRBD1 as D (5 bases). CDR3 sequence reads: CASSHQGTTYEQYF. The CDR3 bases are TGTGCCAGCAGCCATCAGGGTACTACCTACGAGCAGTACTTC.